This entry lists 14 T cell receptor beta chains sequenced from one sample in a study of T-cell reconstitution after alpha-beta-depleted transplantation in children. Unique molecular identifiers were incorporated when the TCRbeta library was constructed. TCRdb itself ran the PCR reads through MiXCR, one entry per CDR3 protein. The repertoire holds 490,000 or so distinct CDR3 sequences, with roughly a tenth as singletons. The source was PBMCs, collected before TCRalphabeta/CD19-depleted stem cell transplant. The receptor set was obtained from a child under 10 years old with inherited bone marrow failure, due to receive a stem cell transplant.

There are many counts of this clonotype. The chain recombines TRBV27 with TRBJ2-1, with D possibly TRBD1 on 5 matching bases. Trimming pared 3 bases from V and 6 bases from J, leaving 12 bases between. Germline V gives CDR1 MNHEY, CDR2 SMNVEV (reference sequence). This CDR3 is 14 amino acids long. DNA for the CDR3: TGTGCCAGCAGTTTCGTACAGGCCCGCAATGAGCAGTTCTTC. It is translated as CASSFVQARNEQFF.

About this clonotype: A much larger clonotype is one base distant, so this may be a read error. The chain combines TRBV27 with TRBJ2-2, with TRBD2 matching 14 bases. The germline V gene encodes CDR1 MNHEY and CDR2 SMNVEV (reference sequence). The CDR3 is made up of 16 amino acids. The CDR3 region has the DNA TGTGCCAGCAGTCTGGGACTAGCGGGAGCCACCGGGGACCTGTTTTTT. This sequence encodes CASSLGLAGATGDLFF.

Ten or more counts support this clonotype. CDR3 loop: CASIAQRGRPKGTGELFF. The CDR3 DNA is TGCGCCAGCATTGCCCAGCGGGGGCGACCAAAGGGGACCGGGGAGCTGTTTTTT. The chain combines TRBV10-2 with TRBJ2-2; 8 bases are a match to TRBD2. CDR1 is WSHSY and CDR2 is SAAADI in the germline V gene. The length of the CDR3 is 18 residues. The V segment lost 7 bases and the J segment 5 bases; nucleotides outside the gene matches: 18.

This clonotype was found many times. The CDR3 sequence: CASRLAGGVQETQYF. The DNA for the CDR3 is TGTGCCAGCAGGCTAGCGGGGGGGGTTCAAGAGACCCAGTACTTC. V gene TRBV12-3 or TRBV12-4 combines with J gene TRBJ2-5, with 12 positions matching TRBD2. J was trimmed by 2 bases and V by 6 bases; bases with no gene match: 4. This CDR3 has 15 amino acids.

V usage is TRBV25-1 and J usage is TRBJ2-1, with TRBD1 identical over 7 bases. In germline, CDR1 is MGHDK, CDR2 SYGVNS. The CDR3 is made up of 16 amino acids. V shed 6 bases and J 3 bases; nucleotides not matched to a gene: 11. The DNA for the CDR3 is TGTGCCAGCAGGGGCCAGGGGGACAGAGACTACAATGAGCAGTTCTTC. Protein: CASRGQGDRDYNEQFF. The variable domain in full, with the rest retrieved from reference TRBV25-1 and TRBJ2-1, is EADIYQTPRYLVIGTGKKITLECSQTMGHDKMYWYQQDPGMELHLIHYSYGVNSTEKGDLSSESTVSRIRTEHFPLTLESARPSHTSQYLCASRGQGDRDYNEQFFGPGTRLTVL.

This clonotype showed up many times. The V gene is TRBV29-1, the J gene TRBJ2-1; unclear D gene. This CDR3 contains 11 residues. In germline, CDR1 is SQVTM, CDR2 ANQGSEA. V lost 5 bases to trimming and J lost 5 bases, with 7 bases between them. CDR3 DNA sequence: TGCAGCGTTCTTAACAACAATGAGCAGTTCTTC. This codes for CSVLNNNEQFF.

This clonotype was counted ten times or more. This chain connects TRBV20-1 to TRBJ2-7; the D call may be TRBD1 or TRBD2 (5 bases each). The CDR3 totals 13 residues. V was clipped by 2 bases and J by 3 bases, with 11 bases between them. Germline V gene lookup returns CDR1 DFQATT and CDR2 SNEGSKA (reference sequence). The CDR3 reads CSARTGTFYEQYF. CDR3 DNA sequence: TGCAGTGCTAGAACCGGGACCTTCTACGAGCAGTACTTC.

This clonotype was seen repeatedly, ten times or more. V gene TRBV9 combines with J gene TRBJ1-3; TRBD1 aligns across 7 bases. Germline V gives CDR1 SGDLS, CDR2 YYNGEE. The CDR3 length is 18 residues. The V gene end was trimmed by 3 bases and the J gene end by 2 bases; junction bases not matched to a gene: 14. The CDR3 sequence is CASSATLQGIEAGNTIYF. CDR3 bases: TGTGCCAGCAGCGCCACACTACAGGGGATTGAGGCTGGAAACACCATATATTTT. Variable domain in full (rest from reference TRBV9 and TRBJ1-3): DSGVTQTPKHLITATGQRVTLRCSPRSGDLSVYWYQQSLDQGLQFLIQYYNGEERAKGNILERFSAQQFPDLHSELNLSSLELGDSALYFCASSATLQGIEAGNTIYFGEGSWLTVV.

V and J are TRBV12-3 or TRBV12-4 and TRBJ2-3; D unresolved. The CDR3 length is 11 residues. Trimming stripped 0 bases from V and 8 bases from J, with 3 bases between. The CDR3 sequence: CASSLAVTQYF. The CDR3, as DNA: TGTGCCAGCAGTTTAGCTGTTACGCAGTATTTT.

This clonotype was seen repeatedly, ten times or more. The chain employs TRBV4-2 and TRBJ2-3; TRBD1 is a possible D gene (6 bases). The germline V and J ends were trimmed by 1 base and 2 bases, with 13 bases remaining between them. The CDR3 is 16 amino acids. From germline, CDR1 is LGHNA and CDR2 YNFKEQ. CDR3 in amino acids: CASSQGGQADTDTQYF. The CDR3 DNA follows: TGTGCCAGCAGCCAAGGGGGGCAAGCGGACACAGATACGCAGTATTTT.

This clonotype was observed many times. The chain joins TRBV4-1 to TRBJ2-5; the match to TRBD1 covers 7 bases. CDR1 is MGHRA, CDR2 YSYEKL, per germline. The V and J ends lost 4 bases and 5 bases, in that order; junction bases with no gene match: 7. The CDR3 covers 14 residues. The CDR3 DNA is TGCGCCAGCAGCCCCACAGGGGTAGGGGAGACCCAGTACTTC. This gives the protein CASSPTGVGETQYF.

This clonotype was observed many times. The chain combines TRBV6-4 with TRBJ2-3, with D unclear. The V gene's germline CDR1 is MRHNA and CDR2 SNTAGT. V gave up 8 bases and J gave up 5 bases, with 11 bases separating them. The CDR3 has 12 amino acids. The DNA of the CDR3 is TGTGCCAGCGACTCAATAATAGATACGCAGTATTTT. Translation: CASDSIIDTQYF.

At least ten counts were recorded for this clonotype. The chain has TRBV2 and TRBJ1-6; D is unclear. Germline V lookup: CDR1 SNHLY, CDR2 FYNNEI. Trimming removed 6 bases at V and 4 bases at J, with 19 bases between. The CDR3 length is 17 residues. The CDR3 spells CASSQTRQVQYNSPLHF. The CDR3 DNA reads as TGTGCCAGCAGCCAGACTCGGCAAGTCCAGTATAATTCACCCCTCCACTTT.

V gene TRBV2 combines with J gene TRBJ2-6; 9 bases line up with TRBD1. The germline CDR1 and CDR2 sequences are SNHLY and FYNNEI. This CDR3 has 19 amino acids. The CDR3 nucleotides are TGTACCTTCTGTATGAACCTGGGACAGGGAATCTCTGGGGCCAACGTCCTGACTTTC. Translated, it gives CTFCMNLGQGISGANVLTF.